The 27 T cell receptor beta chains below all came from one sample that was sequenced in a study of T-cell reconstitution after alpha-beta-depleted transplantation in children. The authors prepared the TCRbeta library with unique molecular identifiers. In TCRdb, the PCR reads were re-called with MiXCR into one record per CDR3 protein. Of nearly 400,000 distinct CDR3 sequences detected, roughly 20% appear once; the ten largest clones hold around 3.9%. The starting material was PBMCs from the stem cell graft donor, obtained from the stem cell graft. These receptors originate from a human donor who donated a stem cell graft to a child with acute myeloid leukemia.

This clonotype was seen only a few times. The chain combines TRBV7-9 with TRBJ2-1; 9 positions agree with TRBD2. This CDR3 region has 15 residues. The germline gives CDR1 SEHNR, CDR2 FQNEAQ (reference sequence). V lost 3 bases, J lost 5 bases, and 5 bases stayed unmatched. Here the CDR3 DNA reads TGTGCCAGCAGCTTTCTTGCGGGAGGGAACAATGAGCAGTTCTTC. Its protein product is CASSFLAGGNNEQFF.

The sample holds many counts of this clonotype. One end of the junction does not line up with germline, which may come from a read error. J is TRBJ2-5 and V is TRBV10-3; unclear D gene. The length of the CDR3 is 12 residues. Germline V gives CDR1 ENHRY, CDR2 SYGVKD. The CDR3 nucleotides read TGTGCCATCAGTGACTACCAGGAGACCCAGTACTTC. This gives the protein CAISDYQETQYF.

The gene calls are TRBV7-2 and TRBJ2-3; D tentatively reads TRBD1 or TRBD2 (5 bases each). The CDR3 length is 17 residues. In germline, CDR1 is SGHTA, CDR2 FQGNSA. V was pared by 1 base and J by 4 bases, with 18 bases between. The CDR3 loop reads CASSLGPGAGSADTQYF. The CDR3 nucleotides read TGTGCCAGCAGCTTAGGCCCCGGGGCGGGCTCGGCAGATACGCAGTATTTT.

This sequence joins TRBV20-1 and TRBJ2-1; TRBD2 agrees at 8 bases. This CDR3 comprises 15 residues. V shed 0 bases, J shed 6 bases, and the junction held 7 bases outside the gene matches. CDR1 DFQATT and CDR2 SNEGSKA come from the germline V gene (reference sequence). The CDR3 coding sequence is TGCAGTGCTAGAGATCTCGGGAGGGCCGTCAATGAGCAGTTCTTC. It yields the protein CSARDLGRAVNEQFF.

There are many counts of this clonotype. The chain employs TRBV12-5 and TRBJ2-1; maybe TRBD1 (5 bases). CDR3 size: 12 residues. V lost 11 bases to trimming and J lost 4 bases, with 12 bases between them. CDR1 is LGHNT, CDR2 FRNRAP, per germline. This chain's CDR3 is CAGAAEYNEQFF. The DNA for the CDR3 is TGTGCTGGGGCCGCGGAATACAATGAGCAGTTCTTC. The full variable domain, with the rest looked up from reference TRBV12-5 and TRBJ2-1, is DARVTQTPRHKVTEMGQEVTMRCQPILGHNTVFWYRQTMMQGLELLAYFRNRAPLDDSGMPKDRFSAEMPDATLATLKIQPSEPRDSAVYFCAGAAEYNEQFFGPGTRLTVL.

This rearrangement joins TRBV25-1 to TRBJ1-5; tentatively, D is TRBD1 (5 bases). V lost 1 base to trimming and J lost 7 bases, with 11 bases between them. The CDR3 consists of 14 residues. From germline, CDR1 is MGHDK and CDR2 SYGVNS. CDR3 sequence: CASSEFGAGQPQHF. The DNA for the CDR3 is TGTGCCAGCAGTGAATTTGGGGCAGGGCAGCCCCAGCATTTT.

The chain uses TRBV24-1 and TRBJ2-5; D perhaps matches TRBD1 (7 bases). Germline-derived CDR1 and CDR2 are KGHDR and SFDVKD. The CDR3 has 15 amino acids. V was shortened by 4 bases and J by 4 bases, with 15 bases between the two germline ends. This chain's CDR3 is CATSEAGQPAETQYF. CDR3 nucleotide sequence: TGTGCCACCAGTGAGGCGGGACAGCCTGCAGAGACCCAGTACTTC.

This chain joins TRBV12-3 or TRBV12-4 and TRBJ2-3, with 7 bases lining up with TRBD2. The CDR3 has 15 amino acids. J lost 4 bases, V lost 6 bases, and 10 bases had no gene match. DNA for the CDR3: TGTGCCAGCAGGAGACTAGCAGGCGTAGCAGATACGCAGTATTTT. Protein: CASRRLAGVADTQYF.

The CDR3 DNA reads TGTGCCAGCAGCCCGAATATACAAGGGAGTGAGCAGTTCTTC. It codes for CASSPNIQGSEQFF. This sequence joins TRBV12-3 or TRBV12-4 and TRBJ2-1; the D gene is possibly TRBD2 (5 bases). Between the trimmed V and J ends, which lost 6 bases and 9 bases, there was a span of 18 bases. The CDR3 consists of 14 residues.

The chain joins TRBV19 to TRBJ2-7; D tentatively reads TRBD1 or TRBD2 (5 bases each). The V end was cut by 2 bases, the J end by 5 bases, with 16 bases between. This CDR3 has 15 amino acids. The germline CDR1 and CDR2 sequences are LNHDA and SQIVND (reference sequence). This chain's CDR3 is CASSINRDARDEQYF. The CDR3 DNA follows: TGTGCCAGTAGTATAAACCGGGACGCCCGGGACGAGCAGTACTTC.

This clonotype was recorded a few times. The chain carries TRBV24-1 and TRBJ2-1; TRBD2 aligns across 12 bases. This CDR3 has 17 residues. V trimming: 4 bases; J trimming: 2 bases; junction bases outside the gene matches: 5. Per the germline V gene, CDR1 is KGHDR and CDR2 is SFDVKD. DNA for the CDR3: TGTGCCACCAGTGACCGGACTAGCGGGAAAGCCTACAATGAGCAGTTCTTC. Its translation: CATSDRTSGKAYNEQFF.

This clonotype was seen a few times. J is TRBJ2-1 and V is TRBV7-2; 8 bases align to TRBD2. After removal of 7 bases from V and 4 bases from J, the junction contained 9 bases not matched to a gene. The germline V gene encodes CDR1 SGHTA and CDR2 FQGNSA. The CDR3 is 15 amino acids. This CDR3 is CASIPPGGTYNEQFF. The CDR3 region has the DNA TGTGCCAGCATCCCCCCGGGGGGGACTTACAATGAGCAGTTCTTC.

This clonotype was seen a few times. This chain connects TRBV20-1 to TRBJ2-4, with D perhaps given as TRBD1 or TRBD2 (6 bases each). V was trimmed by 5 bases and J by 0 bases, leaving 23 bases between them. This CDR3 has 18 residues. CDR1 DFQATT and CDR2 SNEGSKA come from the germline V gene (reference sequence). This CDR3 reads CSAPTTDSWGLAKNIQYF. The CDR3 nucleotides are TGCAGTGCTCCGACAACGGACAGTTGGGGACTAGCCAAAAACATTCAGTACTTC.

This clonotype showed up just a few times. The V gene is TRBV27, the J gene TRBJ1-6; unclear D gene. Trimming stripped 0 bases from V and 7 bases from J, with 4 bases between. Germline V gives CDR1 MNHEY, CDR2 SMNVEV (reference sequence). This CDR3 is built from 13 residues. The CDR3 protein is CASSLSSNSPLHF. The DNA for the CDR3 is TGTGCCAGCAGTTTATCCTCAAATTCACCCCTCCACTTT.

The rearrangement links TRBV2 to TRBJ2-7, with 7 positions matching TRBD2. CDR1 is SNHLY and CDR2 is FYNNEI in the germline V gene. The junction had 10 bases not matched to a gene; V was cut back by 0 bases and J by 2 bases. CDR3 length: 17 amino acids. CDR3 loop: CASSEALRGREPYEQYF. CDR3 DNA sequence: TGTGCCAGCAGTGAAGCGCTTCGGGGGAGGGAACCCTACGAGCAGTACTTC.

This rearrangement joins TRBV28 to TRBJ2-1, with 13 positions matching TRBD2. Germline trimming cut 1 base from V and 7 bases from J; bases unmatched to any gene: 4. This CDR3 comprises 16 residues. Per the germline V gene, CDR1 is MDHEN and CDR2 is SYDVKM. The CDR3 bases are TGTGCCAGCAGTTTATTAGGGACTAGCGGGAAGAATGAGCAGTTCTTC. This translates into CASSLLGTSGKNEQFF.

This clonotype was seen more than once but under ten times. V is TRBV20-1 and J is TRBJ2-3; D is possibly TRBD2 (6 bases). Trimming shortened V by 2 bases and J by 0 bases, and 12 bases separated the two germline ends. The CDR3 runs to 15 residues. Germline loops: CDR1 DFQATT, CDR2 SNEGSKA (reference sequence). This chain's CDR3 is CSARNGGASTDTQYF. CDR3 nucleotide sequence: TGCAGTGCTAGAAACGGCGGGGCTAGCACAGATACGCAGTATTTT.

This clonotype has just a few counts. The CDR3 coding sequence is TGTGCCAGCAGCCCGAGGACTAGCGGACGCACAGATACGCAGTATTTT. Encoded protein: CASSPRTSGRTDTQYF. J is TRBJ2-3 and V is TRBV7-9; 10 bases fit TRBD2. CDR1 and CDR2 from the germline V gene are SEHNR and FQNEAQ (reference sequence). The CDR3 is 16 residues long. Trimming cost V 5 bases and J 1 base; bases outside gene matches: 6.

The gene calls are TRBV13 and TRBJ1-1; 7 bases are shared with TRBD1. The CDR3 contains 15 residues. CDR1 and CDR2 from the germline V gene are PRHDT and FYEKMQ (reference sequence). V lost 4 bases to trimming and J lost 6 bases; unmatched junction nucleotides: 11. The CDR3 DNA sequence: TGTGCCAGCAGCTCGACCCTCTCGGGACAGCCTGAAGCTTTCTTT. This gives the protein CASSSTLSGQPEAFF. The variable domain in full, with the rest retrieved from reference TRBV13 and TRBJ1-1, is AAGVIQSPRHLIKEKRETATLKCYPIPRHDTVYWYQQGPGQDPQFLISFYEKMQSDKGSIPDRFSAQQFSDYHSELNMSSLELGDSALYFCASSSTLSGQPEAFFGQGTRLTVV.

CDR3 region: CASSPVRGVDLDNEQFF. In nucleotides, the CDR3 is TGTGCCAGCAGCCCAGTCAGGGGGGTCGATCTTGATAATGAGCAGTTCTTC. This chain uses TRBV9 with TRBJ2-1; the D gene is possibly TRBD1 (7 bases). CDR3 length equals 17 residues. V was clipped by 4 bases and J by 7 bases, with 24 bases between them. Germline V gene lookup returns CDR1 SGDLS and CDR2 YYNGEE. Full variable domain (missing parts from reference TRBV9 and TRBJ2-1): DSGVTQTPKHLITATGQRVTLRCSPRSGDLSVYWYQQSLDQGLQFLIQYYNGEERAKGNILERFSAQQFPDLHSELNLSSLELGDSALYFCASSPVRGVDLDNEQFFGPGTRLTVL.

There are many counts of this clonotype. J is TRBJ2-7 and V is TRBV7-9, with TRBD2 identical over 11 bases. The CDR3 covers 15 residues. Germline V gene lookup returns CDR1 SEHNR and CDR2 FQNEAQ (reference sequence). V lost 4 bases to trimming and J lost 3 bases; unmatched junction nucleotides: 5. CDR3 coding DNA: TGTGCCAGCAGCTCCACTAGCGGGGGACACTACGAGCAGTACTTC. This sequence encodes CASSSTSGGHYEQYF. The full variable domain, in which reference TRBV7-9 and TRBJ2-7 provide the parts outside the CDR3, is DTGVSQNPRHKITKRGQNVTFRCDPISEHNRLYWYRQTLGQGPEFLTYFQNEAQLEKSRLLSDRFSAERPKGSFSTLEIQRTEQGDSAMYLCASSSTSGGHYEQYFGPGTRLTVT.

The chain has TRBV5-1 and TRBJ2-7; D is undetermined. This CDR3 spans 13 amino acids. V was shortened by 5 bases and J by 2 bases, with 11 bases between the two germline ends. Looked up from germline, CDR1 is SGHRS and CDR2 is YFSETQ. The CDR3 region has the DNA TGCGCCAGCAGTAAGGAGAACACCTACGAGCAGTACTTC. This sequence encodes CASSKENTYEQYF.

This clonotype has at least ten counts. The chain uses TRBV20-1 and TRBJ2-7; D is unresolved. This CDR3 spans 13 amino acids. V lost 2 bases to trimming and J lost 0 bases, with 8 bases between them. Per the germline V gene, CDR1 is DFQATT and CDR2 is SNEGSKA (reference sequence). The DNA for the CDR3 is TGCAGTGCTAGACCCTCAAGCTCCTACGAGCAGTACTTC. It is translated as CSARPSSSYEQYF.

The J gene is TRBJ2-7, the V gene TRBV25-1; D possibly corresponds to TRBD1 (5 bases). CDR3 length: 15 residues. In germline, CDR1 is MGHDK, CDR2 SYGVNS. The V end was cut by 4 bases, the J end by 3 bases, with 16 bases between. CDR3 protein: CASSGPTTEYYEQYF. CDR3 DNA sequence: TGTGCCAGCAGTGGCCCAACGACAGAATACTACGAGCAGTACTTC.

The CDR3 reads CSASRGRIYEQYF. As DNA, the CDR3 is TGCAGTGCTTCACGCGGGAGGATCTACGAGCAGTACTTC. The J gene is TRBJ2-7, the V gene TRBV20-1, with 8 bases fitting TRBD2. The germline gives CDR1 DFQATT, CDR2 SNEGSKA (reference sequence). Trimming at V came to 5 bases and at J to 3 bases, leaving 6 bases not matched to a gene. CDR3 length: 13 amino acids.

The CDR3 reads CSVEGGAVREQYF. CDR3 in DNA: TGCAGCGTTGAAGGAGGGGCCGTGCGCGAGCAGTACTTC. The chain links TRBV29-1 to TRBJ2-7; D possibly uses TRBD1 or TRBD2 (5 bases each). The V and J ends lost 1 base and 6 bases respectively, with 13 bases between them. Germline CDR1 reads SQVTM; CDR2 reads ANQGSEA. The CDR3 contains 13 residues.

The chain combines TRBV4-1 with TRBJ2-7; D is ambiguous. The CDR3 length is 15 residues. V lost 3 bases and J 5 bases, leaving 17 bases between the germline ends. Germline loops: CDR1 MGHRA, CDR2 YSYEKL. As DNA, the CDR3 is TGCGCCAGCAGCCACCGCGCGGACGGAGCAGACGAGCAGTACTTC. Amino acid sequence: CASSHRADGADEQYF.